These 30 T cell receptor beta chains were all obtained from the same sample, sequenced in a study of beta chain features in type 1 diabetes. The authors reverse transcribed all of the isolated RNA, so sequencing captured expressed TCRB transcripts. The method was immunoSEQ multiplex PCR; TCRdb's version includes in-frame clones alone and lacks a portion of them. The repertoire has about 260,000 clones, 55% to 70% of them found once; the top ten carry about 0.05%. Sequenced sample: naive CD4+ T cells from blood. The source of these receptors is a man younger than 40 in good health.

The chain couples TRBV30 to TRBJ2-1, with TRBD2 matching over 11 bases. After removal of 2 bases from V and 7 bases from J, the junction contained 7 bases not matched to a gene. The CDR3 sequence is 15 residues long. Germline V gene data show CDR1 as GTSNPN and CDR2 as SVGIG (reference sequence). This CDR3 reads CAWSRTSGRWNEQFF. CDR3 nucleotides: TGTGCCTGGAGTCGTACTAGCGGGAGATGGAATGAGCAGTTCTTC. The variable domain in full, with the rest retrieved from reference TRBV30 and TRBJ2-1, is SQTIHQWPATLVQPVGSPLSLECTVEGTSNPNLYWYRQAAGRGLQLLFYSVGIGQISSEVPQNLSASRPQDRQFILSSKKLLLSDSGFYLCAWSRTSGRWNEQFFGPGTRLTVL.

V is TRBV28 and J is TRBJ2-1, with 9 bases that match TRBD1. The J segment lost 4 bases and the V segment lost 5 bases, leaving 9 bases of the junction unmatched. The germline V gene encodes CDR1 MDHEN and CDR2 SYDVKM. This CDR3 has 16 amino acids. The CDR3: CASSAAGTGTYNEQFF. The CDR3 nucleotides read TGTGCCAGCAGTGCGGCCGGGACAGGGACGTACAATGAGCAGTTCTTC.

The chain recombines TRBV19 with TRBJ2-7; tentatively, D is TRBD1 (6 bases). This CDR3 region has 15 residues. The V end lost 6 bases, the J end lost 0 bases, and 15 bases lay between the germline ends. Germline CDR1 and CDR2: LNHDA and SQIVND (reference sequence). CDR3 sequence reads: CASSPGHLDSYEQYF. The CDR3 region has the DNA TGTGCCAGTAGCCCGGGACACCTTGACTCCTACGAGCAGTACTTC.

This clone was detected only a few times. The chain joins TRBV28 to TRBJ2-1, with TRBD2 matching over 7 bases. Germline trimming cut 3 bases from V and 9 bases from J; bases unmatched to any gene: 2. This CDR3 is built from 12 residues. CDR1 MDHEN and CDR2 SYDVKM come from the germline V gene. In DNA form, the CDR3 reads TGTGCCAGCAGTTTGACTAGCAGTGAGCAGTTCTTC. Protein sequence: CASSLTSSEQFF.

CDR3 sequence: CSVIGLAGPTDTQYF. The CDR3 nucleotides are TGCAGCGTTATCGGACTAGCGGGCCCCACAGATACGCAGTATTTT. The chain is built from TRBV29-1 and TRBJ2-3; TRBD2 matches at 11 bases. The CDR3 has 15 residues. The V and J ends lost 5 bases and 2 bases, in that order; junction bases with no gene match: 6. CDR1 SQVTM and CDR2 ANQGSEA come from the germline V gene.

The J gene is TRBJ1-2, the V gene TRBV4-1, with TRBD1 matching 7 bases. The length of the CDR3 is 15 residues. Germline values: CDR1 MGHRA, CDR2 YSYEKL. V shed 1 base and J 3 bases; nucleotides not matched to a gene: 5. The CDR3 sequence is CASSQAQGFDYGYTF. In DNA form, the CDR3 reads TGCGCCAGCAGCCAAGCACAGGGGTTTGACTATGGCTACACCTTC.

V usage is TRBV28 and J usage is TRBJ2-3; D is perhaps TRBD2 (6 bases). This CDR3 is 14 amino acids long. V lost 3 bases and J lost 0, with 7 bases in between. Germline values: CDR1 MDHEN, CDR2 SYDVKM. This CDR3 is CASSLAGSTDTQYF. The CDR3, as DNA: TGTGCCAGCAGTTTGGCGGGGAGCACAGATACGCAGTATTTT.

The chain employs TRBV7-2 and TRBJ2-1; the match to TRBD2 covers 7 bases. The CDR3 totals 12 residues. Germline V CDR1 and CDR2: SGHTA, FQGNSA. After removal of 5 bases from V and 7 bases from J, the junction contained 2 bases not matched to a gene. The CDR3 region is CASSQAGNEQFF. CDR3 nucleotide sequence: TGTGCCAGCAGCCAAGCGGGAAATGAGCAGTTCTTC.

The rearrangement joins TRBV5-1 to TRBJ2-7; tentatively, D is TRBD2 (7 bases). Germline assignment: CDR1 SGHRS and CDR2 YFSETQ. The CDR3 runs to 15 residues. The germline V and J ends were trimmed by 4 bases and 6 bases, with 20 bases remaining between them. The chain's CDR3 is CASSPLGGQEGEQYF. The CDR3 DNA is TGCGCCAGCAGCCCCCTGGGGGGGCAAGAGGGCGAGCAGTACTTC.

CDR3 in DNA: TGTGCCAGCAGTTACTCCGGCACCGGGACCTACGAGCAGTACTTC. It yields the protein CASSYSGTGTYEQYF. This chain joins TRBV6-5 and TRBJ2-7; D might be TRBD2 (5 bases). There are 15 residues in the CDR3. Germline CDR1 reads MNHEY; CDR2 reads SVGAGI. With 0 bases removed from V and 2 bases from J, the gap between germline ends came to 11 bases.

The chain has TRBV29-1 and TRBJ2-7; tentatively, D is TRBD2 (6 bases). The germline V gene encodes CDR1 SQVTM and CDR2 ANQGSEA. CDR3 length equals 15 residues. Trimming shortened V by 5 bases and J by 0 bases, and 17 bases separated the two germline ends. CDR3 amino acids: CSVLGWREHSYEQYF. In DNA form, the CDR3 reads TGCAGCGTTTTGGGGTGGCGGGAACACTCCTACGAGCAGTACTTC.

The genes are TRBV29-1 and TRBJ1-1; the D is unclear. CDR3 length: 11 residues. Germline loops: CDR1 SQVTM, CDR2 ANQGSEA. Trimming removed 8 bases from V and 3 bases from J, with 10 bases in between. CDR3 nucleotides: TGCAGCACTATTTCAGACACTGAAGCTTTCTTT. It yields the protein CSTISDTEAFF.

This sequence joins TRBV30 and TRBJ1-2; D unresolved. Trimming stripped 5 bases from V and 4 bases from J, with 17 bases between. The CDR3 is made up of 14 amino acids. Germline V gives CDR1 GTSNPN, CDR2 SVGIG (reference sequence). The CDR3 protein is CAWAAGSDRYGYTF. The DNA for the CDR3 is TGTGCCTGGGCGGCCGGATCCGATCGCTATGGCTACACCTTC.

The chain has TRBV30 and TRBJ1-1; D uncertain. V was clipped by 2 bases and J by 6 bases, with 10 bases between them. CDR3 length: 12 amino acids. Germline V gene lookup returns CDR1 GTSNPN and CDR2 SVGIG (reference sequence). Written as DNA, the CDR3 is TGTGCCTGGAGTACCGGCCGGTCTGAAGCTTTCTTT. This codes for CAWSTGRSEAFF.

This clone was seen a single time. Here the CDR3 reads CAWKSPGLQETQYF. CDR3 coding DNA: TGTGCCTGGAAGTCCCCAGGACTCCAAGAGACCCAGTACTTC. The chain couples TRBV30 to TRBJ2-5, with a weak D call TRBD2 (5 bases). V lost 4 bases to trimming and J lost 1 base, with 13 bases between them. CDR3 length equals 14 residues. Per germline, CDR1 GTSNPN and CDR2 SVGIG (reference sequence).

The gene calls are TRBV13 and TRBJ2-5; maybe TRBD2 (6 bases). Deletions cut 8 bases from V and 0 bases from J, with 16 bases between. The CDR3 sequence is 15 residues long. Germline V CDR1 and CDR2: PRHDT, FYEKMQ (reference sequence). The CDR3 protein is CASGGETRDQETQYF. The CDR3 region has the DNA TGTGCCAGCGGAGGGGAAACAAGGGACCAAGAGACCCAGTACTTC.

This clone was detected a few times. This sequence joins TRBV10-3 and TRBJ2-7, with D possibly TRBD1 on 5 matching bases. In germline, CDR1 is ENHRY, CDR2 SYGVKD. V lost 6 bases and J 0 bases, leaving 9 bases between the germline ends. CDR3 length: 13 residues. CDR3 region: CAISPDNSYEQYF. Here the CDR3 DNA reads TGTGCCATCAGCCCGGACAACTCCTACGAGCAGTACTTC.

V is TRBV7-9 and J is TRBJ2-5; the D is unclear. The V gene's germline CDR1 is SEHNR and CDR2 FQNEAQ (reference sequence). The CDR3 is 12 residues long. Trimming left V 5 bases short and J 2 bases short, with 6 bases between. This chain's CDR3 is CASSPGQETQYF. CDR3 sequence (DNA): TGTGCCAGCAGCCCTGGTCAAGAGACCCAGTACTTC.

This clone was detected a few times. The rearrangement uses TRBV25-1 and TRBJ1-6; D is uncertain. CDR3 length equals 14 residues. In germline, CDR1 is MGHDK, CDR2 SYGVNS. Trimming pared 3 bases from V and 7 bases from J, leaving 10 bases between. Here the CDR3 reads CASSEQARNSPLHF. CDR3 coding DNA: TGTGCCAGCAGTGAGCAGGCCAGAAATTCACCCCTCCACTTT.

Only a few counts were recorded for this clone. The chain recombines TRBV9 with TRBJ2-7, with D possibly matching TRBD1 (6 bases). Trimming pared 0 bases from V and 0 bases from J, leaving 10 bases between. Per the germline V gene, CDR1 is SGDLS and CDR2 is YYNGEE. The CDR3 has 15 residues. The CDR3 nucleotides read TGTGCCAGCAGCGTAGCCCAGGGGCTCTCCTACGAGCAGTACTTC. It codes for CASSVAQGLSYEQYF.

Turning to this clone: Other nucleotide sequences in the sample specify the same CDR3. The genes are TRBV30 and TRBJ1-2; D remains unclear. The V gene's germline CDR1 is GTSNPN and CDR2 SVGIG (reference sequence). The CDR3 totals 12 residues. With 0 bases removed from V and 4 bases from J, the gap between germline ends came to 6 bases. CDR3 protein: CAWSVPGYGYTF. The CDR3 bases are TGTGCCTGGAGTGTACCGGGCTATGGCTACACCTTC.

V gene TRBV7-9 combines with J gene TRBJ2-2, with D unclear. Trimming cost V 3 bases and J 8 bases, with 7 bases left between them. The germline V gene has CDR1 SEHNR and CDR2 FQNEAQ (reference sequence). CDR3 length: 12 residues. The CDR3 is CASSFFPGELFF. The CDR3 coding sequence is TGTGCCAGCAGCTTTTTTCCGGGGGAGCTGTTTTTT.

There are a few counts of this clone. V gene TRBV30 combines with J gene TRBJ2-1; unclear D gene. The CDR3 runs to 17 residues. V lost 1 base, J lost 0 bases, and 16 bases lay in between. Germline values: CDR1 GTSNPN, CDR2 SVGIG (reference sequence). CDR3 DNA: TGTGCCTGGAGTGCAGGAGCTGCGGCCAGCTCCTACAATGAGCAGTTCTTC. It yields the protein CAWSAGAAASSYNEQFF.

This clone was observed a few times. The V call is TRBV7-8, the J call TRBJ2-1; D unclear. Trimming shortened V by 4 bases and J by 7 bases, and 17 bases separated the two germline ends. In germline, CDR1 is SGHVS, CDR2 FQNEAQ. CDR3 length: 15 residues. The CDR3 here is CASSSKSDRENEQFF. CDR3 sequence (DNA): TGTGCCAGCAGCTCCAAGTCGGACCGCGAGAATGAGCAGTTCTTC.

This chain joins TRBV28 and TRBJ2-7; D ambiguous. Trimming removed 6 bases from V and 6 bases from J, with 12 bases in between. This CDR3 has 12 residues. Germline loops: CDR1 MDHEN, CDR2 SYDVKM. The CDR3, as DNA: TGTGCCAGCAGCCCTCCCGGTTCCGAGCAGTACTTC. Protein product: CASSPPGSEQYF. The whole variable domain, filled in from reference TRBV28 and TRBJ2-7, reads DVKVTQSSRYLVKRTGEKVFLECVQDMDHENMFWYRQDPGLGLRLIYFSYDVKMKEKGDIPEGYSVSREKKERFSLILESASTNQTSMYLCASSPPGSEQYFGPGTRLTVT.

This sequence joins TRBV29-1 and TRBJ1-1; D not resolved. The germline V gene encodes CDR1 SQVTM and CDR2 ANQGSEA. This CDR3 contains 15 residues. V lost 1 base and J lost 3, with 15 bases in between. The CDR3 spells CSVEGFPGDDTEAFF. CDR3 sequence (DNA): TGCAGCGTTGAAGGTTTTCCCGGCGACGACACTGAAGCTTTCTTT.

The J gene is TRBJ2-1, the V gene TRBV7-2, with D perhaps being TRBD1 or TRBD2 (5 bases each). The germline V gene encodes CDR1 SGHTA and CDR2 FQGNSA. V lost 7 bases and J 0 bases, leaving 7 bases between the germline ends. The CDR3 contains 13 residues. The CDR3 bases are TGTGCCAGCACAGGGAGCTCCTACAATGAGCAGTTCTTC. This encodes CASTGSSYNEQFF.

The chain joins TRBV29-1 to TRBJ2-6; D unclear. Trimming took 7 bases from V and 0 from J, leaving 7 bases between them. The CDR3 has 13 residues. Germline CDR1 SQVTM, CDR2 ANQGSEA. The CDR3 coding sequence is TGCAGCGCTATTAGCTCTGGGGCCAACGTCCTGACTTTC. It is translated as CSAISSGANVLTF.

CDR3 sequence reads: CAIPTVQEESLRRGDTQYF. The CDR3 DNA sequence: TGCGCCATCCCCACCGTCCAGGAAGAAAGCCTACGACGGGGAGATACGCAGTATTTT. The chain has TRBV5-1 and TRBJ2-3, with a tentative D call TRBD2 (5 bases). This CDR3 contains 19 residues. The V gene lost 9 bases and the J gene lost 5 bases, with 34 bases spanning the gap. Germline CDR1 reads SGHRS; CDR2 reads YFSETQ.

CDR3 nucleotides: TGTGCCATCAGTGCGGGGGGACAGGGTCCTCGAGAGACCCAGTACTTC. This gives the protein CAISAGGQGPRETQYF. This chain connects TRBV10-3 to TRBJ2-5, with TRBD1 matching over 9 bases. The trim removed 4 bases at V and 4 bases at J, leaving 10 bases unmatched. The germline gives CDR1 ENHRY, CDR2 SYGVKD. This CDR3 region has 16 residues.